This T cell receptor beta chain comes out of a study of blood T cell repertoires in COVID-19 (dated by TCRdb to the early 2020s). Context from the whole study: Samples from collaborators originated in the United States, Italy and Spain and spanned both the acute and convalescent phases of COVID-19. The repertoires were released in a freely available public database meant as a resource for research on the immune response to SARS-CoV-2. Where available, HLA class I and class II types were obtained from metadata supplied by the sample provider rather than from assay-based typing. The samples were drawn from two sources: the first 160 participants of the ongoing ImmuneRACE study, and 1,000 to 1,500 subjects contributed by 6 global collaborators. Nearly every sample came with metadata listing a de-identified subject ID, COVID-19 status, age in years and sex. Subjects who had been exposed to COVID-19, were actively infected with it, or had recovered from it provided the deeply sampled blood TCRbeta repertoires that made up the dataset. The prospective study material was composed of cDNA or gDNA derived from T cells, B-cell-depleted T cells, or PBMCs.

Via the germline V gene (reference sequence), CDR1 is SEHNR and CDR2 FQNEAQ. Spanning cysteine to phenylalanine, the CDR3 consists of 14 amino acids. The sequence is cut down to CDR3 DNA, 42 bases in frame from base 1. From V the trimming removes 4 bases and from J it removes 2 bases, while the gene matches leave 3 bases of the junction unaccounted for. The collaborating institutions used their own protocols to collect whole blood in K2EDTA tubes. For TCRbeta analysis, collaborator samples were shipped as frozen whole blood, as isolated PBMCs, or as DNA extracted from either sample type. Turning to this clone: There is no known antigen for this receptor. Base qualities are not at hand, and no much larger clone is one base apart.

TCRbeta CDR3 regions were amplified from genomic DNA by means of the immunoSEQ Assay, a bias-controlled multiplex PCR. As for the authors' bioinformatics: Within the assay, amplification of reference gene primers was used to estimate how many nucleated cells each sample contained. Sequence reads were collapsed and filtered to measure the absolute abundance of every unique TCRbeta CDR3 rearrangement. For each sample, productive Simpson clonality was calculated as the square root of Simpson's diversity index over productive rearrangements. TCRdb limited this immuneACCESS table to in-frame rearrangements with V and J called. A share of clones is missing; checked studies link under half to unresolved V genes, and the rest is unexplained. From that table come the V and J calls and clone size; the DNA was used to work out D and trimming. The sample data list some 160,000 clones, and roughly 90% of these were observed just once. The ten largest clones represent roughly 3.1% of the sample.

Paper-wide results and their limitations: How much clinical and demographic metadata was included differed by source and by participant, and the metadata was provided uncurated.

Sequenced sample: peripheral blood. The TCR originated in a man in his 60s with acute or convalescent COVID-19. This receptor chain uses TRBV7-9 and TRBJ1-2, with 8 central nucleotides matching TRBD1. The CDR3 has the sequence CASSSQGANYGYTF. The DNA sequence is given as TGTGCCAGCAGCTCTCAGGGGGCAAACTATGGCTACACCTTC.